This T cell receptor (beta chain) appears in the sequencing data of a study of persistence of HIV-infected CD4 T cells. Overall study: Anti-CD3/anti-CD28 stimulation activated a higher proportion of cells than antigen stimulation, with lower memory fraction.

This CDR3 has 14 amino acids. V gave up 6 bases and J gave up 7 bases; unmatched junction bases: 8. Germline V gives CDR1 WSHSY, CDR2 SAAADI. Study-wide points: TCR oligoclonality correlated with proviral oligoclonality in the same sorted populations.

Anti-CD3/anti-CD28 beads served as a nonspecific positive control stimulus. CD4+ T cells upregulating both CD40 ligand and CD69 were sorted as responding cells. For at least 4 years, plasma HIV-1 RNA was undetectable (<50 copies/mL). This was the immunoSEQ version 4 assay in survey mode. Sequencing was performed with immunoSEQ multiplex PCR; in TCRdb, only in-frame clones are kept and a portion is missing. The data show around 40,000 clones, around 92% seen once. Concerning this clone itself: Its antigen is unidentified.

The chain has TRBV10-2 and TRBJ1-4, with TRBD1 matching over 7 bases. The sequence was collected from an adult man with HIV who was CMV-seropositive. This material consisted of CD4+ T cells sorted from PBMCs after 18-hour stimulation, taken from a patient who received antiretroviral therapy. The CDR3 nucleotides read TGCGCCAGCAGCCGACAGGGAAGGATTGAAAAACTGTTTTTT. Translation: CASSRQGRIEKLFF.